This TCR beta chain was recorded in a study of PD-1 blockade in classical Hodgkin lymphoma. About the research overall: Patients in the cohort were put on intravenous nivolumab, 3 mg/kg every 2 weeks. Study results and limitations: Compared with baseline, CD4+ but not CD8+ TCR diversity had risen significantly by C4D1.

To note about this clone: Its antigen is undetermined.

Regarding time point: cycle 4 day 1 (C4D1), after 5 to 7 weeks of nivolumab. Each patient experienced a relapse that followed autologous stem cell transplantation, and brentuximab vedotin exposure varied. The investigators isolated CD8+ T cells from thawed PBMCs using magnetic negative selection. The table came from immunoSEQ multiplex PCR; TCRdb's copy has only in-frame clones and leaves some out. The repertoire holds 5,000 to 7,000 clones, with around 73% as singletons. Germline CDR1 SGHRS, CDR2 YFSETQ. V dropped 7 bases and J dropped 3; count of bases not matched to a gene: 7. The CDR3 has 15 amino acids.

Sample: CD8+ T cells from blood, taken before the fourth cycle of nivolumab. The origin of this receptor is a human donor with classical Hodgkin lymphoma. This chain connects TRBV5-1 to TRBJ2-3; 11 bases map to TRBD2. The CDR3: CASGFASGRTDTQYF. For the CDR3, the DNA is TGCGCCAGCGGATTTGCTAGCGGGAGGACAGATACGCAGTATTTT.